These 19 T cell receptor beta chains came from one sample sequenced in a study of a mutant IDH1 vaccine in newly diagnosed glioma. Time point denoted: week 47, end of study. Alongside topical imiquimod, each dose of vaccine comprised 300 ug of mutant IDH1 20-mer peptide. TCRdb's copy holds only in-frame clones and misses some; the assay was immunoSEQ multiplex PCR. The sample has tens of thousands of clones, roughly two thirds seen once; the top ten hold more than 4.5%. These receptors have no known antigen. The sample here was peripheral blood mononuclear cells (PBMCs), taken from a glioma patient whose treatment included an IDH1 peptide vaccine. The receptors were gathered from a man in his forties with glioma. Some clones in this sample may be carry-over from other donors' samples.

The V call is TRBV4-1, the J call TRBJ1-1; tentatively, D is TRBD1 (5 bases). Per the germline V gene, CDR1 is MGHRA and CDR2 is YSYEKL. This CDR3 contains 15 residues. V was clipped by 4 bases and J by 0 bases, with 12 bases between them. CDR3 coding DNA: TGCGCCAGCAGCCTTAGGACACTAATGAACACTGAAGCTTTCTTT. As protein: CASSLRTLMNTEAFF.

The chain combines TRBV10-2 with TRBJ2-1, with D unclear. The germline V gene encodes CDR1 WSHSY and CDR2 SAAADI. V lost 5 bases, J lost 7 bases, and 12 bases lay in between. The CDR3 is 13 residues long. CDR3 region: CASSPQFLNEQFF. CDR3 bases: TGCGCCAGCAGTCCCCAATTCTTAAATGAGCAGTTCTTC.

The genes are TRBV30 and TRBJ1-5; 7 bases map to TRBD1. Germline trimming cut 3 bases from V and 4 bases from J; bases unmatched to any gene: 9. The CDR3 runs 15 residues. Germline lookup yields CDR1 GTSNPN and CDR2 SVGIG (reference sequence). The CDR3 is CAWSARTGGNQPQHF. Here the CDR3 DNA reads TGTGCCTGGAGCGCCCGGACAGGAGGAAATCAGCCCCAGCATTTT.

The CDR3 region has the DNA TGTGCCAGTAGAGACCGGGGAGGAACCCAGTACTTC. Translating it yields CASRDRGGTQYF. This sequence joins TRBV19 and TRBJ2-5; tentatively, D is TRBD2 (6 bases). The CDR3 length is 12 residues. From germline, CDR1 is LNHDA and CDR2 SQIVND (reference sequence). Trimming cost V 6 bases and J 8 bases, with 13 bases left between them.

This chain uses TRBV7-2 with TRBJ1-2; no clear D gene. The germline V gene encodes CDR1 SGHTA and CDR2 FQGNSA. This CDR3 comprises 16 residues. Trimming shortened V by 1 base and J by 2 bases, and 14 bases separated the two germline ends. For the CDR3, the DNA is TGTGCCAGCAGCTTAGTCGGGCCAGCTGCCAACTATGGCTACACCTTC. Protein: CASSLVGPAANYGYTF.

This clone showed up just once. In DNA form, the CDR3 reads TGCGCCAGCAGCTTACATGGTAGGGGAACCTACGAGCAGTACTTC. Translating it yields CASSLHGRGTYEQYF. The chain has TRBV5-1 and TRBJ2-7; TRBD1 is a possible D gene (5 bases). The CDR3 runs 15 residues. Germline assignment: CDR1 SGHRS and CDR2 YFSETQ. V was pared by 2 bases and J by 2 bases, with 14 bases between.

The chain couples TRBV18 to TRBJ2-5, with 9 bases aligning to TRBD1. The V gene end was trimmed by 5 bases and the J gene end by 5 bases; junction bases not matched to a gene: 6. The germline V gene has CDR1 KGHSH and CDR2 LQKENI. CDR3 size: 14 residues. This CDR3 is CASSAGTGRETQYF. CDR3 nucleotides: TGTGCCAGCTCAGCAGGGACAGGGAGGGAGACCCAGTACTTC.

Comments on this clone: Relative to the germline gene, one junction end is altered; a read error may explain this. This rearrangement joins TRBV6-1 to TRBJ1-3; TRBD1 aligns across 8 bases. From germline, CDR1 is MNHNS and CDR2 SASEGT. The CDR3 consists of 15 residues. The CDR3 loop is CASSGDRGSGYTIYF. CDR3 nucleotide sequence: TGTGCCAGCAGTGGCGACAGGGGAAGTGGATACACCATATATTTT.

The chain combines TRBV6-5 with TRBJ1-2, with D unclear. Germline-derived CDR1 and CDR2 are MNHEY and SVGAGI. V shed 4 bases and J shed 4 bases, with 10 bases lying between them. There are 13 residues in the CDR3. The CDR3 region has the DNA TGTGCCAGCAGTTTGAGCAGTACCTATGGCTACACCTTC. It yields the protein CASSLSSTYGYTF.

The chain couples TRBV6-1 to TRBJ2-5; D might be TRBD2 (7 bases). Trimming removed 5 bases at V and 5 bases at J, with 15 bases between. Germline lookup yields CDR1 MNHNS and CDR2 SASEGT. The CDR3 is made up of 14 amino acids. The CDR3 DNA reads TGTGCCAGCAGTCAAGGGGGGACTACCGAGACCCAGTACTTC. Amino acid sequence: CASSQGGTTETQYF.

The CDR3 region has the DNA TGCGCCAGCAGCTTGGGGTCAGGAGGTAATGAAAAACTGTTTTTT. It encodes CASSLGSGGNEKLFF. This sequence joins TRBV5-1 and TRBJ1-4; unclear D gene. Germline V gene lookup returns CDR1 SGHRS and CDR2 YFSETQ. V lost 0 bases and J lost 4, with 10 bases in between. This CDR3 contains 15 residues.

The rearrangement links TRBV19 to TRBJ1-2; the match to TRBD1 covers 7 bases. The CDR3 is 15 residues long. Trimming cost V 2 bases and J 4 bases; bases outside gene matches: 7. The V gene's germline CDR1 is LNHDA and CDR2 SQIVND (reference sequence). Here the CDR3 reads CASSIRDSSIYGYTF. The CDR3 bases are TGTGCCAGTAGTATACGGGACAGCTCGATCTATGGCTACACCTTC.

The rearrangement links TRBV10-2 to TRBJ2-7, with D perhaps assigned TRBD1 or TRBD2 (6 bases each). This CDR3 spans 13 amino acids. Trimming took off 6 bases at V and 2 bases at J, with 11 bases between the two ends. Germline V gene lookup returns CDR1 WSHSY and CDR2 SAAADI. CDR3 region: CASSIGGTYEQYF. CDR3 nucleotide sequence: TGCGCCAGCAGCATAGGGGGGACCTACGAGCAGTACTTC.

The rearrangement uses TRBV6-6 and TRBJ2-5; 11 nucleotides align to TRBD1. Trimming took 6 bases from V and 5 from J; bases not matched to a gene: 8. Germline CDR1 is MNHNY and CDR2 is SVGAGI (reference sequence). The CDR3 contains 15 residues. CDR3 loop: CASSRGTGGAETQYF. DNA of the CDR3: TGTGCCAGCAGCCGAGGGACAGGGGGAGCCGAGACCCAGTACTTC.

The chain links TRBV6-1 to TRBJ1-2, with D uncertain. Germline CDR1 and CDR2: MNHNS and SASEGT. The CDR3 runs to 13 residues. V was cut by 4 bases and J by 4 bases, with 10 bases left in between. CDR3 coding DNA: TGTGCCAGCAGTGGGGATACACCCTATGGCTACACCTTC. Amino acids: CASSGDTPYGYTF.

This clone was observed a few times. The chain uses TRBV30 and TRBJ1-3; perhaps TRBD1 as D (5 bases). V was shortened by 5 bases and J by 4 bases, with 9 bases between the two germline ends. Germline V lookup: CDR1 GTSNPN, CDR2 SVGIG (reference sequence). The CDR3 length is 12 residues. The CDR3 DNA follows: TGTGCCTGGGAGGGGCTGGGAAACACCATATATTTT. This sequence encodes CAWEGLGNTIYF.

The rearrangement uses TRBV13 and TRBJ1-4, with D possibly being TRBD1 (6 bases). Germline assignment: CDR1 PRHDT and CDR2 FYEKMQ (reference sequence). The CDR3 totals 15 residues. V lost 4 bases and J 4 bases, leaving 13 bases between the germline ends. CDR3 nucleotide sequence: TGTGCCAGCAGCTCCAGGGGAGGGGGTAATGAAAAACTGTTTTTT. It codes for CASSSRGGGNEKLFF.

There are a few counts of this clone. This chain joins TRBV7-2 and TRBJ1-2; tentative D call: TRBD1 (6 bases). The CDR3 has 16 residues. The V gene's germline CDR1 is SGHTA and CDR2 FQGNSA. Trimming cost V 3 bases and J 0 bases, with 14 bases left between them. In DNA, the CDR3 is TGTGCCAGCAGCTTTGGGACACCGTACTCTAACTATGGCTACACCTTC. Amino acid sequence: CASSFGTPYSNYGYTF.

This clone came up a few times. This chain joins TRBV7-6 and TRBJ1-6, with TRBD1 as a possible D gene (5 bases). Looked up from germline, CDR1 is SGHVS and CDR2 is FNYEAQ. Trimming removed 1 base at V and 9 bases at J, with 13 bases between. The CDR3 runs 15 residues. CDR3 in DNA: TGTGCCAGCAGCTTAGACGAGGGGAAAAGTTCACCCCTCCACTTT. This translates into CASSLDEGKSSPLHF.